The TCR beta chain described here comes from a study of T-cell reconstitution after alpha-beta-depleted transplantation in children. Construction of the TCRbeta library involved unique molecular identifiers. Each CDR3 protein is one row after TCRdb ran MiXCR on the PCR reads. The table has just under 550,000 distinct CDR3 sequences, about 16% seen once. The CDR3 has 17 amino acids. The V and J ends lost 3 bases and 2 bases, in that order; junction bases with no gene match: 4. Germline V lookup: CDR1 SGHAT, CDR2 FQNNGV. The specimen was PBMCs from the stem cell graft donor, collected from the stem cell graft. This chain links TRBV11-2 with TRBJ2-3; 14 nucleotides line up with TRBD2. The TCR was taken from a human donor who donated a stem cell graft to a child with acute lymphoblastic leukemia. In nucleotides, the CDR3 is TGTGCCAGCAGCTTCCGACTAGCGGGAGGGCCCACAGATACGCAGTATTTT. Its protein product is CASSFRLAGGPTDTQYF.